Below are 8 T cell receptor beta chains sequenced from a single sample in a study of T cell repertoires in cytomegalovirus infection. No antigen has been assigned to these receptors. In TCRdb, the reads were re-called with MiXCR into one record per CDR3 protein. Among approximately 770,000 distinct CDR3 sequences listed, about 28% were seen once. The source material was cultured CD8+ T cells from PBMCs, sampled from culture after CMV antigen stimulation. These receptors were obtained from a human donor in good health (CMV status not recorded). Some clones in this sample may be carry-over from other donors' samples.

V gene TRBV18 combines with J gene TRBJ2-7; TRBD1 might be the D (6 bases). V was shortened by 2 bases and J by 1 base, with 9 bases between the two germline ends. CDR3 size: 14 residues. Germline assignment: CDR1 KGHSH and CDR2 LQKENI. CDR3 region: CASSPSGESYEQYF. The DNA of the CDR3 is TGTGCCAGCTCACCATCAGGGGAGTCCTACGAGCAGTACTTC.

A word on this clonotype: A much larger clone is a single base away; this may be a read error. The rearrangement joins TRBV7-6 to TRBJ2-3, with 7 bases identical to TRBD2. Germline assignment: CDR1 SGHVS and CDR2 FNYEAQ. V trimming: 11 bases; J trimming: 2 bases; junction bases outside the gene matches: 16. The CDR3 contains 16 residues. As DNA, the CDR3 is TGTGCCGGCACCCCCGCGGGGGATTCCCACACAGATACGCAGTATTTT. It is translated as CAGTPAGDSHTDTQYF. Combining the CDR3 with reference TRBV7-6 and TRBJ2-3 gives the whole variable domain GAGVSQSPRYKVTKRGQDVALRCDPISGHVSLYWYRQALGQGPEFLTYFNYEAQQDKSGLPNDRFSAERPEGSISTLTIQRTEQRDSAMYRCAGTPAGDSHTDTQYFGPGTRLTVL.

The chain combines TRBV19 with TRBJ2-1; weak D call: TRBD1 (6 bases). CDR1 is LNHDA, CDR2 SQIVND, per germline (reference sequence). The CDR3 consists of 12 residues. V gave up 10 bases and J gave up 3 bases, with 10 bases separating them. CDR3 sequence reads: CAIRGNYNEQFF. CDR3 nucleotide sequence: TGTGCCATAAGGGGGAACTACAATGAGCAGTTCTTC.

This clonotype has just a few counts. This chain connects TRBV9 to TRBJ1-2; tentatively, D is TRBD1 (5 bases). The V end was cut by 3 bases, the J end by 7 bases, with 28 bases between. Germline lookup yields CDR1 SGDLS and CDR2 YYNGEE. This CDR3 is 18 amino acids long. CDR3 amino acids: CASSGQMGTSRIPLGYTF. The CDR3 nucleotides read TGTGCCAGCAGCGGACAAATGGGGACGTCACGAATTCCGCTTGGCTACACCTTC.

The chain has TRBV19 and TRBJ2-7, with 7 bases that match TRBD1. Germline CDR1 reads LNHDA; CDR2 reads SQIVND (reference sequence). The CDR3 sequence is 14 residues long. The junction had 3 bases not matched to a gene; V was cut back by 4 bases and J by 0 bases. The CDR3 bases are TGTGCCAGTAGTACCGGGACAGTCTCCTACGAGCAGTACTTC. Encoded protein: CASSTGTVSYEQYF.

The table lists this clonotype with many counts. The chain carries TRBV7-8 and TRBJ2-7; perhaps TRBD1 as D (5 bases). The CDR3 has 16 residues. CDR1 SGHVS and CDR2 FQNEAQ come from the germline V gene. Deletions cut 0 bases from V and 0 bases from J, with 12 bases between. DNA for the CDR3: TGTGCCAGCAGCTTAGCTGGACACCTCGGCTCCTACGAGCAGTACTTC. Translated, it gives CASSLAGHLGSYEQYF.

The rearrangement uses TRBV6-5 and TRBJ2-7; perhaps TRBD1 as D (6 bases). The V gene lost 2 bases and the J gene lost 3 bases, with 11 bases spanning the gap. Germline V gives CDR1 MNHEY, CDR2 SVGAGI. The CDR3 consists of 14 residues. The CDR3 DNA reads as TGTGCCAGCAGTTACAGGGCAGGGGACTACGAGCAGTACGTC. It specifies CASSYRAGDYEQYV.

This clonotype was counted a few times. The chain carries TRBV29-1 and TRBJ2-3; D unclear. The CDR3 covers 13 residues. V lost 6 bases and J 2 bases, leaving 12 bases between the germline ends. Germline V gene sequence: CDR1 SQVTM, CDR2 ANQGSEA. The CDR3 spells CSVYRPDTDTQYF. The CDR3 DNA reads TGCAGCGTCTACCGACCGGACACAGATACGCAGTATTTT.